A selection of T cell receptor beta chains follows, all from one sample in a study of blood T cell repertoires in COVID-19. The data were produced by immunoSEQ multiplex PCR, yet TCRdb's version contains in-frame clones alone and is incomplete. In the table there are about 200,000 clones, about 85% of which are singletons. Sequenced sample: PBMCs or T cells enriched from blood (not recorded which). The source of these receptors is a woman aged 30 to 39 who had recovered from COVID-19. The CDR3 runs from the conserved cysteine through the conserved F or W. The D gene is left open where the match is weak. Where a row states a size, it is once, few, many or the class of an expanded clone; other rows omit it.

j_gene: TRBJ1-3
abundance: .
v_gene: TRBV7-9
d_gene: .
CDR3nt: TGTGCCAGCAGCCGGCGGGGTAGCGGAAACACCATATATTTT
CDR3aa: CASSRRGSGNTIYF

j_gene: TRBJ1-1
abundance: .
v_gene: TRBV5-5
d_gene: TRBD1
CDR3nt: TGTGCCAGCAGTCCGAGGGGACAGGGGGCGAACACTGAAGCTTTCTTT
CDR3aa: CASSPRGQGANTEAFF

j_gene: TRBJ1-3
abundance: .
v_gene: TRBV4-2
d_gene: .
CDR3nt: TGTGCCAGCAGCCAAGACCCGGACAGCGGAAACACCATATATTTT
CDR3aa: CASSQDPDSGNTIYF

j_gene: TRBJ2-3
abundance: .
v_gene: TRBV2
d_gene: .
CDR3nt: TGTGCCAGCAGCAGACATGTTACTAGCACAGATACGCAGTATTTT
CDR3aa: CASSRHVTSTDTQYF

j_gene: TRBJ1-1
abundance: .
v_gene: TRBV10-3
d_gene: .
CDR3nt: TGTGCCATCAGGGGGACAACTTGGAACACTGAAGCTTTCTTT
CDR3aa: CAIRGTTWNTEAFF

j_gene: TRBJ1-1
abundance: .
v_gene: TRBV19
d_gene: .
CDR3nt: TGTGCCAGTAGTATCTCCGGGGGGGACACTGAAGCTTTCTTT
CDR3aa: CASSISGGDTEAFF

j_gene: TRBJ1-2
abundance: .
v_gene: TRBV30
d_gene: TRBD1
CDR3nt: TGTGCCGGCGACAGGGGGAACGGCGGCTATGGCTACACCTTC
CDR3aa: CAGDRGNGGYGYTF

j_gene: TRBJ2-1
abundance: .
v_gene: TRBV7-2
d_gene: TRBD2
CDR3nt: TGTGCCAGCAGCTTATTGGGACTAGCGGGTGGTAATGAGCAGTTCTTC
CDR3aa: CASSLLGLAGGNEQFF

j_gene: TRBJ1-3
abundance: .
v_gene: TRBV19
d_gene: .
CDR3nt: TGTGCCATTGGAGACTCTGGAAACACCATATATTTT
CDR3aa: CAIGDSGNTIYF

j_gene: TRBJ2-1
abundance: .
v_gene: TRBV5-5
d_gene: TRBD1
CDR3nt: TGTGCCAGCAGTCCGACAGGGGGCTCCTACAATGAGCAGTTCTTC
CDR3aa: CASSPTGGSYNEQFF

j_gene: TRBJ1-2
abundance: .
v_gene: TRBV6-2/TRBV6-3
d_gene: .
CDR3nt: TGTGCCAGCAGTTACGAAGGGGTGAGCTACACCTTC
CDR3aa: CASSYEGVSYTF

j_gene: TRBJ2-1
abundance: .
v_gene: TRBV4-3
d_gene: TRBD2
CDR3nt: TGCGCCAGCAGCCAAGATTGGGGACTAGCTGATAGCTCCTACAATGAGCAGTTCTTC
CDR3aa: CASSQDWGLADSSYNEQFF

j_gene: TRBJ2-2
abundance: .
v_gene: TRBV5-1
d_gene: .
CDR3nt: TGCGCCAGTGGGTCAGGTACGAACACCGGGGAGCTGTTTTTT
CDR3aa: CASGSGTNTGELFF

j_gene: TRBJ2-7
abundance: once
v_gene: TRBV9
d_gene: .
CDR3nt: TGTGCCAGCAGCGGTGCACAGGGTACTAACGAGCAGTACTTC
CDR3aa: CASSGAQGTNEQYF

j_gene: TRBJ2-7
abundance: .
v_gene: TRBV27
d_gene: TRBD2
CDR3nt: TGTGCCAGCAGTCTTACTAGCGGGGGCTACGAGCAGTACTTC
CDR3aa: CASSLTSGGYEQYF

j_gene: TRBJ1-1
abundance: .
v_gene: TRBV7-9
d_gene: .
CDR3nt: TGTGCCAGCAGCCTCGGACCCGGGGCTGAAGCTTTCTTT
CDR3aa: CASSLGPGAEAFF

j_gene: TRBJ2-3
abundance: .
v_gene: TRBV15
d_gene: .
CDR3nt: TGTGCCACCAGCAGACCTCCCCCCGCCGGGACTCCTATGGGAACAGATACGCAGTATTTT
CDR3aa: CATSRPPPAGTPMGTDTQYF

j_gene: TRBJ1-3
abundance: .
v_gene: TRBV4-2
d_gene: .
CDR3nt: TGTGCCAGCAGCCAACTTGGGCAGGCCCCGGTCACCATATATTTT
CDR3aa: CASSQLGQAPVTIYF

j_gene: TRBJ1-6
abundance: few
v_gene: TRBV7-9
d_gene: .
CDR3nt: TGTGCCAGCAGCTTAGGGCAGTTTGGTTCACCCCTCCACTTT
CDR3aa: CASSLGQFGSPLHF

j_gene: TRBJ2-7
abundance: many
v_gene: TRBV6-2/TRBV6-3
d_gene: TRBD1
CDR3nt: TGTGCCAGCAGTTCCGCCGGGACAGGGACCTACGAGCAGTACTTC
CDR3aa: CASSSAGTGTYEQYF

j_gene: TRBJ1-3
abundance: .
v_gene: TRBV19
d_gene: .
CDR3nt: TGTGCCAGTAGTATTCCATCTGGAAACACCATATATTTT
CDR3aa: CASSIPSGNTIYF

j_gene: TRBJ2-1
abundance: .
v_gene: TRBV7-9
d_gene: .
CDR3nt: TGTGCCAGCAGCATGAGCCGGGACTCTGTCAATGAGCAGTTCTTC
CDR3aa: CASSMSRDSVNEQFF

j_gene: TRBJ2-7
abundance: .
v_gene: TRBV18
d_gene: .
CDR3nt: TGTGCCAGCTCACCAGCAACAGGTCCTTGGGACGAGCAGTACTTC
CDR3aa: CASSPATGPWDEQYF

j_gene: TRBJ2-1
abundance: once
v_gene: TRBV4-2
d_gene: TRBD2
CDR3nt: TGTGCCAGCAGCCAAGATTGGGGGGGAGCAACGGGCTTCTCTCACAATGAGCAGTTCTTC
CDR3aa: CASSQDWGGATGFSHNEQFF

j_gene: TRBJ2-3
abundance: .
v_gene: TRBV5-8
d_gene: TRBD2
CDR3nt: TGTGCCAGCATCAACAGCGGGAGAACAGATACGCAGTATTTT
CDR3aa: CASINSGRTDTQYF

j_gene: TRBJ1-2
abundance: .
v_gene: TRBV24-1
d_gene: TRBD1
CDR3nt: TGTGCCACCAGTGATGAGCAGGGGGGAGACTATGGCTACACCTTC
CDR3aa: CATSDEQGGDYGYTF

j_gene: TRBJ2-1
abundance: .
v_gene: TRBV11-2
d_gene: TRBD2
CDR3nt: TGTGCCAGCAGCTTGGAACCTAGCGGCAGCTCCTACAATGAGCAGTTCTTC
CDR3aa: CASSLEPSGSSYNEQFF

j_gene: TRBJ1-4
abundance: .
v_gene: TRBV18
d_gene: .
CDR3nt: TGTGCCAGCTCACTGCTTACGACAGAAAGTAATGAAAAACTGTTTTTT
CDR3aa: CASSLLTTESNEKLFF

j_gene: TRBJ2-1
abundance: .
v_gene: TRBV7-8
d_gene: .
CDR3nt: TGTGCCAGCAGCCCGCTAGTTCGGAGGGATGAGCAGTTCTTC
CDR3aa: CASSPLVRRDEQFF

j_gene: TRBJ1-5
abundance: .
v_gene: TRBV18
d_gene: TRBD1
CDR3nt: TGTGCCAGCTCACCACGGTCCGGGACAGGGCTAAATCAGCCCCAGCATTTT
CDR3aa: CASSPRSGTGLNQPQHF

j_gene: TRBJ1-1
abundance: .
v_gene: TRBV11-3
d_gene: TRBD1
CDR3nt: TGTGCCAGCAGCCGACAGGGGCAGAACACTGAAGCTTTCTTT
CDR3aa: CASSRQGQNTEAFF

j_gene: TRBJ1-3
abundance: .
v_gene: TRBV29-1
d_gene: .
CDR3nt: TGCAGCGTTGGCCCAGGGTCTGGAAACACCATATATTTT
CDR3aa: CSVGPGSGNTIYF